This T cell receptor beta chain was captured by sequencing in a study of blood T cell repertoires in COVID-19. The table came from immunoSEQ multiplex PCR; TCRdb's copy has only in-frame clones and leaves some out. The sample records 150,000 to 200,000 clones, more than 80% being singletons. The V and J ends lost 2 bases and 1 base respectively, with 17 bases between them. The CDR3 covers 17 residues. Germline assignment: CDR1 MNHEY and CDR2 SMNVEV (reference sequence). The material sequenced was peripheral blood. This clonotype originated in a human donor in a cohort sampled during active COVID-19. The rearrangement links TRBV27 to TRBJ1-1, with D possibly TRBD1 on 6 matching bases. The CDR3: CASSLRGTGTKNTEAFF. CDR3 nucleotides: TGTGCCAGCAGTTTAAGGGGGACCGGGACAAAGAACACTGAAGCTTTCTTT.